This T cell receptor beta chain stems from a study of Ad26.COV2.S vaccination and SARS-CoV-2 variants. Study in general: Intramuscular Ad26.COV2.S at 5x10^10 or 1x10^11 viral particles.

The method was immunoSEQ multiplex PCR; TCRdb's version includes in-frame clones alone and lacks a portion of them. The sample has 300,000 to 350,000 clones; almost 90% are singletons. The CDR3 spans 17 residues. J was trimmed by 3 bases and V by 1 base; bases with no gene match: 8. Germline CDR1 and CDR2: LGHNA and YSLEER. Specified treatment: roughly 18 received Ad26.COV2.S at low or high dose, single or two shots; a few received placebo; per-sample allocation not given. All samples were drawn on day 63, counting from the first vaccine or placebo injection. The TCR originated in a person aged 18 to 65 who received the Ad26.COV2.S COVID-19 vaccine or a placebo. Sample: peripheral blood, taken in a trial of Ad26.COV2.S vaccine versus placebo. The rearrangement links TRBV4-3 to TRBJ2-1, with 8 bases aligning to TRBD2. DNA for the CDR3: TGCGCCAGCAGCCAAGCCCCAGGCGCGGGAGGCTACAATGAGCAGTTCTTC. Amino acids: CASSQAPGAGGYNEQFF.